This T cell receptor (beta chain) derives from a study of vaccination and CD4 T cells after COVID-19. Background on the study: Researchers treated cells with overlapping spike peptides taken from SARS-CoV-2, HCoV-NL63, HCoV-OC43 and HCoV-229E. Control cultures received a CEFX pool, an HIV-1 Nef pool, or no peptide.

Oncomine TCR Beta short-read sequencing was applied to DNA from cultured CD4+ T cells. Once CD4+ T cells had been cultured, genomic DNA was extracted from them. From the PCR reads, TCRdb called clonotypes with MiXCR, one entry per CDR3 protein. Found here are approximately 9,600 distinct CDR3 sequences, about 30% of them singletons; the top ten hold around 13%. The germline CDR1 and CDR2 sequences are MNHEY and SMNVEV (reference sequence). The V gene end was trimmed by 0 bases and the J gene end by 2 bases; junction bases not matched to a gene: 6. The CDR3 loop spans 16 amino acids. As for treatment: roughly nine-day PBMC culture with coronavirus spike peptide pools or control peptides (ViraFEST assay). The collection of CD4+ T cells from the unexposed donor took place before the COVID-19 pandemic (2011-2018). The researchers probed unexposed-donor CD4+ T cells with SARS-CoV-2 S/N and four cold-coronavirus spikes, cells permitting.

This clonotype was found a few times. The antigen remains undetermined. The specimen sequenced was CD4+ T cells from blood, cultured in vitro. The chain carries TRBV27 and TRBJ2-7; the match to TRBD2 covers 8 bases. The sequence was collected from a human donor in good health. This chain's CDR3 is CASSLSPGTSAYEQYF. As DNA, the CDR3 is TGTGCCAGCAGTTTATCTCCCGGGACTAGTGCCTACGAGCAGTACTTC.